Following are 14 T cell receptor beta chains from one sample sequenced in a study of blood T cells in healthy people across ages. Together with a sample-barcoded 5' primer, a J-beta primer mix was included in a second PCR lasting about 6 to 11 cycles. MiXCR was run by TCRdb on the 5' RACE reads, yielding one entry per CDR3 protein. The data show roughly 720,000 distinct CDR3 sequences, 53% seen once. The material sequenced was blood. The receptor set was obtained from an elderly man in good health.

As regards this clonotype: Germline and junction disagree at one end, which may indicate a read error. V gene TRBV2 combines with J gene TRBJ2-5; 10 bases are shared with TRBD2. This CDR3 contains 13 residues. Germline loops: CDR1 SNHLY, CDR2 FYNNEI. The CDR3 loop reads CTSSGLAAMAQYF. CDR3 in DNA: TGTACCAGCAGTGGACTAGCGGCGATGGCCCAGTACTTC.

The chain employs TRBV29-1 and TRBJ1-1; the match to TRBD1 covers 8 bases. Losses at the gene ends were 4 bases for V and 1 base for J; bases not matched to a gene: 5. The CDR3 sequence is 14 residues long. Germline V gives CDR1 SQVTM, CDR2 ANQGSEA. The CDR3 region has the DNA TGCAGCGTTGGCAGGGGGCTGGCGAACACTGAAGCTTTCTTT. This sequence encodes CSVGRGLANTEAFF.

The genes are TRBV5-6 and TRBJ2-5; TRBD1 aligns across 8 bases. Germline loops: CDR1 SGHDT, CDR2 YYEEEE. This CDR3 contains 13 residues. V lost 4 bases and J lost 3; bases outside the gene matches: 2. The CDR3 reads CASSMTGEETQYF. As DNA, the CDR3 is TGTGCCAGCAGCATGACAGGGGAAGAGACCCAGTACTTC. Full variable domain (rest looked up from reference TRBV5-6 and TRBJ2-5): DAGVTQSPTHLIKTRGQQVTLRCSPKSGHDTVSWYQQALGQGPQFIFQYYEEEERQRGNFPDRFSGHQFPNYSSELNVNALLLGDSALYLCASSMTGEETQYFGPGTRLLVL.

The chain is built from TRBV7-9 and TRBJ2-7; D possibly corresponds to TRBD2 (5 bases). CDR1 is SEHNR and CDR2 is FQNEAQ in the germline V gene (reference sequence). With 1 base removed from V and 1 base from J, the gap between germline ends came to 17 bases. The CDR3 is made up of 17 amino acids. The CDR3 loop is CASSLGRLGRRSYEQYF. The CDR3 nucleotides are TGTGCCAGCAGCTTAGGGAGGCTGGGCAGGCGGTCCTACGAGCAGTACTTC.

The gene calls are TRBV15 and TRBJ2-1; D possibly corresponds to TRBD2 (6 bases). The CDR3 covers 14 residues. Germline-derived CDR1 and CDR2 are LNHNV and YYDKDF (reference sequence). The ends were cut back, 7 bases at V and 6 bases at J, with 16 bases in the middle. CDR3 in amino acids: CATMQPGAGNEQFF. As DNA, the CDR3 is TGTGCCACCATGCAACCGGGAGCGGGCAATGAGCAGTTCTTC. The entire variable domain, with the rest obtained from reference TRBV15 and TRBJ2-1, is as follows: DAMVIQNPRYQVTQFGKPVTLSCSQTLNHNVMYWYQQKSSQAPKLLFHYYDKDFNNEADTPDNFQSRRPNTSFCFLDIRSPGLGDTAMYLCATMQPGAGNEQFFGPGTRLTVL.

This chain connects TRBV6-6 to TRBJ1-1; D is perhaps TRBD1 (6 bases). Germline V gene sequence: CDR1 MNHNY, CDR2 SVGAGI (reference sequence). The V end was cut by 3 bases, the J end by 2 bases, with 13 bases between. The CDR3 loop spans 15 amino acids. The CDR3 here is CASSYRQVFNTEAFF. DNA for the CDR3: TGTGCCAGCAGTTATCGACAGGTGTTCAACACTGAAGCTTTCTTT.

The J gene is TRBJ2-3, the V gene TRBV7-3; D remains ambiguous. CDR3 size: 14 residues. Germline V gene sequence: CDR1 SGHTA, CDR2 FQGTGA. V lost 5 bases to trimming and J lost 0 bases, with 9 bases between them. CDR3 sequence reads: CASSRLGSTDTQYF. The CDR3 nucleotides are TGTGCCAGCAGCCGATTGGGTAGCACAGATACGCAGTATTTT.

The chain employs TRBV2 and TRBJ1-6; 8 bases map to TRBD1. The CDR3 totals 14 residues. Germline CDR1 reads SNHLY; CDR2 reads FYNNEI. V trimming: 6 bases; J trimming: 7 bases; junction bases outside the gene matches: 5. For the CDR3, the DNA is TGTGCCAGCAGGGCGACAGGGGTCAATTCACCCCTCCACTTT. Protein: CASRATGVNSPLHF.

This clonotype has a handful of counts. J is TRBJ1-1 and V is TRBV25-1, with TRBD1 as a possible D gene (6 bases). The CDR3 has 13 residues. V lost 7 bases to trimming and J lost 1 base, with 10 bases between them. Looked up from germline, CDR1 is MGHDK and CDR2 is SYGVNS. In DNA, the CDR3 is TGTGCCAGCAAGAGAGGGGGGAACACTGAAGCTTTCTTT. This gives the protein CASKRGGNTEAFF.

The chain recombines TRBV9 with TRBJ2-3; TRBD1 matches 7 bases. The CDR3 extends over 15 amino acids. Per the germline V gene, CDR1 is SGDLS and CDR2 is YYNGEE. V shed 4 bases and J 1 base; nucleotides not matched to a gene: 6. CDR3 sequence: CASSSPGQRTDTQYF. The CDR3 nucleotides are TGTGCCAGCAGCTCACCGGGACAGCGCACAGATACGCAGTATTTT.

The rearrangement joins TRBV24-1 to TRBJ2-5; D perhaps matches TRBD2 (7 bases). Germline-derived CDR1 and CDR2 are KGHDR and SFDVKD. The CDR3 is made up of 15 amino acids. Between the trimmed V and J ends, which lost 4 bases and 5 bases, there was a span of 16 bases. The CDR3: CATSEAGTFGETQYF. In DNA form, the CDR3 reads TGTGCCACCAGTGAAGCGGGGACATTTGGGGAGACCCAGTACTTC.

CDR3 in amino acids: CASSVGSLAHYGTGELFF. CDR3 nucleotides: TGTGCCAGCAGTGTCGGGTCCCTTGCCCATTACGGCACCGGGGAGCTGTTTTTT. The gene calls are TRBV27 and TRBJ2-2; D uncertain. This CDR3 has 18 residues. Trimming took 5 bases from V and 4 from J, leaving 23 bases between them. Germline V gene lookup returns CDR1 MNHEY and CDR2 SMNVEV (reference sequence).

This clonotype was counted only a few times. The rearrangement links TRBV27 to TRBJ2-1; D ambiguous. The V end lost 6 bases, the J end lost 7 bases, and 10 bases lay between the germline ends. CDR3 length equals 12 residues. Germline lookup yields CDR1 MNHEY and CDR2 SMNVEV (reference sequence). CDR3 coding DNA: TGTGCCAGCAGCACCCTGTCGAATGAGCAGTTCTTC. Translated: CASSTLSNEQFF.

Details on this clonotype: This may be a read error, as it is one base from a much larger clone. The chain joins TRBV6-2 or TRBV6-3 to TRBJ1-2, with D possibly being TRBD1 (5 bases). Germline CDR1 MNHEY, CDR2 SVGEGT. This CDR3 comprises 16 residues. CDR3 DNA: TGTGCCAGCAGTTCCCCTCCAGTTAGGGGAAACTGTGGCTACACCTTC. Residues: CASSSPPVRGNCGYTF.